This T cell receptor (beta chain) is drawn from a study of shared clonotypes between healthy human individuals. Germline assignment: CDR1 MNHEY and CDR2 SVGAGI. The CDR3 spans 14 residues. V dropped 2 bases and J dropped 5 bases, with 12 bases sitting between them. To note about this clone: Its antigen is undetermined.

Study conclusions and caveats: Sequencing of the sorted subsets was shown by rarefaction to be incomplete despite large depth. Estimated clonotype richness was generally higher in naive than memory subsets.

Adult donors, all healthy and HIV-negative, had no recent acute infections or vaccinations. Around 30,000 T cell genomes (around 0.2 ug DNA) went into each sorted-subset replicate. Some clones are missing from TCRdb's copy, which holds only in-frame ones; the method was immunoSEQ multiplex PCR. The table shows 2 million to 2.5 million clones, with about 90% occurring only once. This receptor was taken from a young man in good health. Some clones in this sample may be carry-over from other donors' samples. Sample: naive CD4+ T cells from PBMCs. Subset noted: CD45RA+ positively selected. This rearrangement joins TRBV6-5 to TRBJ2-5; possible D gene TRBD1, 6 bases. CDR3 nucleotides: TGTGCCAGCAGTTACAGGAACAGGGTTGAGACCCAGTACTTC. Encoded protein: CASSYRNRVETQYF.